This TCR beta chain was captured by sequencing in a study of T cell changes during pregnancy in multiple sclerosis. V gave up 1 base and J gave up 4 bases, with 7 bases separating them. Germline CDR1 and CDR2: MGHRA and YSYEKL. This CDR3 spans 13 amino acids. The method was immunoSEQ multiplex PCR; TCRdb's version includes in-frame clones alone and lacks a portion of them. This table has over 10,000 clones, approximately 87% appearing once. The chain recombines TRBV4-1 with TRBJ2-5; D gene uncertain. The sequence came from a female donor in good health, enrolled as a control in a pregnancy study. The sequenced sample was CD8+ T cells from peripheral blood mononuclear cells, obtained after pregnancy. The CDR3 spells CASSQVRLETQYF. The CDR3 DNA sequence: TGCGCCAGCAGCCAAGTACGGTTAGAGACCCAGTACTTC.